This TCR beta chain emerged from a study of shared clonotypes between healthy human individuals. For this clone: Its antigen is currently unknown.

Germline loops: CDR1 KGHSH, CDR2 LQKENI. The CDR3 is 15 amino acids. V lost 3 bases and J lost 8; bases outside the gene matches: 7. Whole-study results and caveats: The diversity represented, both genetic and in exposure history, was limited by few donors. Clonotype sharing among donors likely depends on sequencing depth. As a rule, naive subsets had a larger estimated richness than memory subsets.

As handled by the study authors: Junction-only sequences without quality scores were provided by ImmunoSEQ, so filtering was different. The table came from immunoSEQ multiplex PCR; TCRdb's copy has only in-frame clones and leaves some out. That table supplies the V and J calls and clone size; D and trimming were determined from the DNA. In the table there are about 1 million clones, roughly 74% of which are singletons. The sample was memory CD4+ T cells from PBMCs. Subset denoted: CD45RA-negative fraction. This receptor was taken from a young man in good health. Some clones in this sample may be carry-over from other donors' samples. The chain carries TRBV18 and TRBJ2-1; 10 nucleotides agree with TRBD2. CDR3 in amino acids: CASSPAVAGGDEQFF. The CDR3 nucleotides are TGTGCCAGCTCACCGGCTGTAGCGGGAGGAGATGAGCAGTTCTTC.